This T cell receptor (beta chain) was recorded in a study of OX40 agonist ivuxolimab in advanced cancers. At the level of the whole study: Ivuxolimab, which targeted the costimulatory receptor OX40 (CD134), was an agonistic, fully human IgG2 monoclonal antibody. Intravenous ivuxolimab was administered to patients every 2 weeks at six dose levels: 0.01, 0.1, 0.3, 1.5, 3 and 10 mg/kg. Of the 50 to 55 patients in dose escalation, around 19 had hepatocellular carcinoma, some 15 had melanoma, 9 had renal cell carcinoma and 9 had head and neck cancer. The dose-escalation cohort was around 84% male with a mean age of about 54 years, ranging from 23 to 79. Prior anti-PD-1, anti-PD-L1 or anti-CTLA-4 therapy was permitted, and 40% of dose-escalation patients had received checkpoint inhibitors. Partial responses occurred in three dose-escalation patients: two with cutaneous melanoma and one with hepatocellular carcinoma. The point of sequencing TCRbeta in the periphery was to test whether ivuxolimab changed TCR sequence diversity and drove clonal T-cell expansion. The monotherapy dose-escalation portion (N = 52 patients) of the phase I ivuxolimab trial is reported in the paper. General conclusions and limits of the study: Low levels of normalized T-cell clonal expansion were also seen in some nonresponding patients. At doses from 0.1 to 3.0 mg/kg, clonal expansion was seen in both CD4+ and CD8+ blood T cells between baseline and week 6. In partial responders in the 0.1-3.0 mg/kg groups, normalized peripheral clonal expansion was found to be among the lowest, especially among CD8+ T cells. On average, CD8+ T cells showed more expanded clones than CD4+ T cells after ivuxolimab. Which antigens the clonally expanded peripheral T cells were specific for was not determined.

The junction carries 11 bases between V and J, which are trimmed by 1 base and 0 bases respectively. Looking up the germline V gene yields CDR1 SGHRS and CDR2 YFSETQ. The CDR3 sequence holds 16 residues, the cysteine and phenylalanine included. The DNA shown is the 48-base CDR3, in frame from base 1. For sequencing of the TCRbeta CDR3 region, genomic DNA was extracted from the sorted cells. TCRbeta CDR3 regions were sequenced using the immunoSEQ Assay. Sourced from immuneACCESS, this table was stored by TCRdb with only in-frame sequences that have V and J called. A share of the clones is absent; for the studies checked, an unresolved V gene accounts for under half, and the remainder has no known explanation. The sample yields over 55,000 clones; around 80% were counted once. Of the sample, around 8% is held by the ten largest clones. Patients with autoimmune disease history or receiving systemic immunosuppression were excluded from the trial. Peripheral blood for TCR sequencing was drawn from every dose cohort at baseline, at cycle 4 day 1 and at cycle 7 day 1. The samples were drawn from a first-in-human, open-label, multicenter phase I dose-escalation trial of ivuxolimab. The trial enrolled adults with locally advanced or metastatic head and neck squamous cell, hepatocellular, melanoma or renal cell carcinoma. CD4+ and CD8+ T cells were sorted separately from peripheral blood before TCR sequencing.

To note about this clone: Its antigen is still unknown. Per-base qualities were not stored, and no clone one base away is much larger.

The source is an adult with an advanced solid tumor such as melanoma, head and neck, liver or kidney cancer. Specimen: CD4+ or CD8+ T cells sorted from blood, collected in a trial of the OX40 agonist ivuxolimab. The rearrangement combines TRBV5-1 with TRBJ1-3; too little of a D gene remains to name it. The CDR3 is CASSLTTASSGNTIYF. The nucleotide sequence is TGCGCCAGCAGCTTGACGACGGCGAGCTCTGGAAACACCATATATTTT.